What follows describes a single TCR beta chain. The antigen remains undetermined. TCRdb keeps only in-frame clones here, not all; method: immunoSEQ multiplex PCR. The sample records 2,900 or so clones, approximately 50% being singletons. The sample is drawn from a study of tumor-infiltrating lymphocytes in localized non-small cell lung cancer. Study details: The cohort mixed smokers and never-smokers, several histologies, and some post-neoadjuvant-chemotherapy samples.

Study-wide points: No T-cell fraction difference was seen between IM1 and IM2 tumors. Each assay used a separate piece of the same tissue. Higher tumor T cell infiltration than in uninvolved lung was supported by TCRbeta sequencing.

Source material: uninvolved lung tissue not adjacent to the tumor. The clonotype originates from a human donor with non-small cell lung cancer.

The chain's CDR3 is CASSPGLGVTQYF. In DNA form, the CDR3 reads TGTGCCAGCAGTCCGGGACTAGGGGTGACCCAGTACTTC. V is TRBV6-5 and J is TRBJ2-5; the match to TRBD2 covers 8 bases. V was clipped by 5 bases and J by 7 bases; unmatched bases: 6. This CDR3 contains 13 residues. CDR1 is MNHEY and CDR2 is SVGAGI in the germline V gene.